Ten or more counts support the clone carrying this TCR beta chain. The target antigen is unknown. The sequenced fragment ends 3 residues before the CDR3 boundary, so the rest is inferred from the germline J gene. The sample comes from a study of T cell clonality in common variable immunodeficiency. Study-level findings and limits: CVID subjects had higher TCRbeta clonality than healthy controls, most marked in about a third.

V was cut by 6 bases and J by 8 bases, with 11 bases left in between. The CDR3 has 13 amino acids. Germline V gene sequence: CDR1 WSHSY, CDR2 SAAADI. The method was immunoSEQ multiplex PCR; TCRdb's version includes in-frame clones alone and lacks a portion of them. The sample is made up of fewer than 75,000 clones, none counted only once. This clonotype was sampled from a person aged 18 to 70 in good health. The specimen was peripheral blood mononuclear cells. This chain joins TRBV10-2 and TRBJ1-6; D might be TRBD1 (6 bases). CDR3 loop: CASRRTEDSPLHF. The covered CDR3 bases are TGCGCCAGCAGGAGGACAGAGGATTCACCC.